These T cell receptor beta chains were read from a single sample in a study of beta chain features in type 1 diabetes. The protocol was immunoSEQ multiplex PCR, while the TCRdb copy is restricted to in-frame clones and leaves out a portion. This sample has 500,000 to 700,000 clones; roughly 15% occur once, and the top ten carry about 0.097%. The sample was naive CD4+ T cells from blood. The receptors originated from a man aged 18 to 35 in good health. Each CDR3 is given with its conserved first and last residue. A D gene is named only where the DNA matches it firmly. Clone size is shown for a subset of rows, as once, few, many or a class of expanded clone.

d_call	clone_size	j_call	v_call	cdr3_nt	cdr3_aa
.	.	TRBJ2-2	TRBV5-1	TGCGCCAGCAGCTTAATGGACAGTACCGGGGAGCTGTTTTTT	CASSLMDSTGELFF
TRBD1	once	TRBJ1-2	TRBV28	TGTGCCAGCAAGAGACCAGGACAGGGGCTGGGCTACACCTTC	CASKRPGQGLGYTF
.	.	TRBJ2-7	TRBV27	TGTGCCAGCAGTTTCCGACCCCGGGACATCTACGAGCAGTACTTC	CASSFRPRDIYEQYF
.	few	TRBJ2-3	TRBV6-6	TGTGCCAGCAGACCGGGGGGCACAGATACGCAGTATTTT	CASRPGGTDTQYF
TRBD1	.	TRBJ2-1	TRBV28	TGTGCCAGCAGTATCGGGACAGGGACCTACAATGAGCAGTTCTTC	CASSIGTGTYNEQFF
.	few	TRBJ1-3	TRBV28	TGTGCCAGCAGTTCACCTCCGAGGGGGAACACCATATATTTT	CASSSPPRGNTIYF
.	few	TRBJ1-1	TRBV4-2	TGTGCCAGCAGCCAAGCAAGTGCCTCCAACACTGAAGCTTTCTTT	CASSQASASNTEAFF
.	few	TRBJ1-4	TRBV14	TGTGCCAGCAGCCAGCGACAAGCAACTAATGAAAAACTGTTTTTT	CASSQRQATNEKLFF
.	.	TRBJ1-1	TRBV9	TGTGCCAGCAGCGTAGAGTTGGGCGGGGGAACTGAAGCTTTCTTT	CASSVELGGGTEAFF
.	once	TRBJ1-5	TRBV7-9	TGTGCCAGCAGCTCTGGAGGGGGTAGGAGCAATCAGCCCCAGCATTTT	CASSSGGGRSNQPQHF
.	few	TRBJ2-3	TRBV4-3	TGCGCCAGCAGCCAAAGGGGGGGGCAAGCAGATACGCAGTATTTT	CASSQRGGQADTQYF
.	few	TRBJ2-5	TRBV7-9	TGTGCCAGCAGCTTAGAGGCCCGTCAGTACTTC	CASSLEARQYF
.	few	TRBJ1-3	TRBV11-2	TGTGCCAGCAGCCGCCTTCAGAACTCTGGAAACACCATATATTTT	CASSRLQNSGNTIYF
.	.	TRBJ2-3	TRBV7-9	TGTGCCAGCAGCTTATACCGGGACCCATCCCCAGATACGCAGTATTTT	CASSLYRDPSPDTQYF
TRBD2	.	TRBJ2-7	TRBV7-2	TGTGCCAGCAGCTTTCAGACTAGCGACTACGAGCAGTACTTC	CASSFQTSDYEQYF
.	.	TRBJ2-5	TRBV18	TGTGCCAGCTCACCCGGCGGGACCCAGTACTTC	CASSPGGTQYF
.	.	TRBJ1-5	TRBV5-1	TGCGCCAGCAGCTTGGGAGACAGTAGCAATCAGCCCCAGCATTTT	CASSLGDSSNQPQHF
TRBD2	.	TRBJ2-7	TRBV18	TGTGCCAGCTCACCGCTCCCGGGACTAGCGGCAGGATCCGCCGTGGAGCAGTACTTC	CASSPLPGLAAGSAVEQYF
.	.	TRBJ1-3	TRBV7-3	TGTGCCAGCAGCTTATCTGGGGGAAACACCATATATTTT	CASSLSGGNTIYF
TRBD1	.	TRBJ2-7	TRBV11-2	TGTGCCAGCAGCTTAGAAAGACAGGGTGGAAAGTACTTC	CASSLERQGGKYF
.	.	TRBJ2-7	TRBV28	TGTGCCAGCAGTTACGGAGGGGGATCTCACTTC	CASSYGGGSHF
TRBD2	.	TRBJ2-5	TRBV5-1	TGCGCCAGCAGCTTGGGACTAGCCGGTTTGTACCAAGAGACCCAGTACTTC	CASSLGLAGLYQETQYF
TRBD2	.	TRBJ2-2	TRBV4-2	TGTGCCAGCAGCCATCATACTAGCGGGGCTCCGAACACCGGGGAGCTGTTTTTT	CASSHHTSGAPNTGELFF
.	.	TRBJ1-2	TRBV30	TGTGCCTGGAGTCAGAACAGGGATGGCTACACCTTC	CAWSQNRDGYTF
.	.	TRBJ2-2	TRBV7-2	TGTGCCAGCAGCTTGTCCCGCGAAGGCGGGGAGCTGTTTTTT	CASSLSREGGELFF
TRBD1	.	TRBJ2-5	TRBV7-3	TGTGCCAGCAGCGCAGGGTCAGGGGGACAAGAGACCCAGTACTTC	CASSAGSGGQETQYF
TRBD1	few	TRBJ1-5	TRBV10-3	TGTGCCATCGGGACAGGGACCTTTCAGCCCCAGCATTTT	CAIGTGTFQPQHF
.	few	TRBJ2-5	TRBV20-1	TGCAGTGCTAGAGTTCTCGAGACCCAGTACTTC	CSARVLETQYF
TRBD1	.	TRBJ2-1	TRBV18	TGTGCCAGCTCACCCCGGACAGGATACAATGAGCAGTTCTTC	CASSPRTGYNEQFF
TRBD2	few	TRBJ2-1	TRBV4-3	TGCGCCAGCAGCCAGCTAGCGGGGTACAATGAGCAGTTCTTC	CASSQLAGYNEQFF
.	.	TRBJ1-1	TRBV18	TGTGCCAGCTCACTGAAGGGGGGATACACTGAAGCTTTCTTT	CASSLKGGYTEAFF
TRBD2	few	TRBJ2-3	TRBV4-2	TGTGCCAGCAGCCAAGATTCTAGCGGATCAGATACGCAGTATTTT	CASSQDSSGSDTQYF
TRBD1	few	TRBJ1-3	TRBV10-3	TGTGCCATCAGTATTACAGGGGCTGGAAACACCATATATTTT	CAISITGAGNTIYF
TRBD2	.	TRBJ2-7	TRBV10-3	TGTGCCATCACCAGCGGGACTAGCGGACCCTACGAGCAGTACTTC	CAITSGTSGPYEQYF
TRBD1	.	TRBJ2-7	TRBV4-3	TGCGCCAGCAGCCTTCAAAATCCGGGACAGATCTACGAGCAGTACTTC	CASSLQNPGQIYEQYF
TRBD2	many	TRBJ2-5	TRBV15	TGTGCCACCAGCAGAGAGAGGACTAGCGGCTCCTCCGTGAAGACCCAGTACTTC	CATSRERTSGSSVKTQYF
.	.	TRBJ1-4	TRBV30	TGTGCCTGGAGTGTACAAGGGGAGGGGGAAAAACTGTTTTTT	CAWSVQGEGEKLFF
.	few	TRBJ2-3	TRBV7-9	TGTGCCAGCAGCTTAGGGACAGATACGCAGTATTTT	CASSLGTDTQYF
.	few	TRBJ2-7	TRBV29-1	TGCAGCGGCCTGGCACAGGGAATGTACGAGCAGTACTTC	CSGLAQGMYEQYF